The next 15 T cell receptor beta chains were all read from a single sample in a study of radiotherapy plus CTLA-4 blockade in lung cancer. The data were produced by immunoSEQ multiplex PCR, yet TCRdb's version contains in-frame clones alone and is incomplete. The data hold fewer than 55,000 clones, with about 88% observed a single time. The source material was peripheral blood, sampled from a patient treated with radiotherapy plus ipilimumab. Receptors originate from a human donor with non-small cell lung cancer whose response to radiotherapy plus ipilimumab could not be evaluated.

The gene calls are TRBV19 and TRBJ1-2; 8 nucleotides match TRBD1. Germline CDR1 and CDR2: LNHDA and SQIVND (reference sequence). Unmatched junction bases numbered 11, after V lost 5 bases and J lost 3 bases. The CDR3 loop spans 16 amino acids. Written as DNA, the CDR3 is TGTGCCAGTAGTTTACAGGGGGAGCGCTCCTACTATGGCTACACCTTC. Translated: CASSLQGERSYYGYTF.

V usage is TRBV30 and J usage is TRBJ2-7, with 7 positions matching TRBD1. Trimming cost V 1 base and J 3 bases; bases outside gene matches: 6. This CDR3 has 14 residues. Germline V CDR1 and CDR2: GTSNPN, SVGIG (reference sequence). This chain's CDR3 is CAWSGRDRVYEQYF. In nucleotides, the CDR3 is TGTGCCTGGAGTGGCCGGGACAGAGTCTACGAGCAGTACTTC.

V usage is TRBV9 and J usage is TRBJ2-3, with TRBD1 matching over 8 bases. The CDR3 extends over 16 amino acids. In germline, CDR1 is SGDLS, CDR2 YYNGEE. J gave up 3 bases and V 2 bases, and 8 bases lay outside the gene matches. The DNA for the CDR3 is TGTGCCAGCAGCGTCAGGGGGGACAGGAGGACAGATACGCAGTATTTT. Residues: CASSVRGDRRTDTQYF.

This chain uses TRBV5-4 with TRBJ1-2, with TRBD1 matching 10 bases. CDR3 length: 15 amino acids. Germline CDR1 is SGHNT and CDR2 is YYREEE (reference sequence). V was pared by 2 bases and J by 3 bases, with 4 bases of the junction left unmatched. The CDR3, as DNA: TGTGCCAGCAGCTTAAGACAGGGGGCCCACTATGGCTACACCTTC. This encodes CASSLRQGAHYGYTF.

The V and J genes are TRBV28 and TRBJ1-3, with 8 nucleotides matching TRBD1. This CDR3 has 16 amino acids. Germline V CDR1 and CDR2: MDHEN, SYDVKM. J was trimmed by 0 bases and V by 5 bases; bases with no gene match: 6. The CDR3 is CASSVGQGYSGNTIYF. The CDR3 bases are TGTGCCAGCAGTGTCGGACAGGGATACTCTGGAAACACCATATATTTT.

The rearrangement joins TRBV11-2 to TRBJ2-2, with 7 bases lining up with TRBD1. The CDR3 totals 14 residues. V was pared by 3 bases and J by 6 bases, with 4 bases of the junction left unmatched. Per the germline V gene, CDR1 is SGHAT and CDR2 is FQNNGV. The chain's CDR3 is CASSFDRVSGELFF. The CDR3 nucleotides read TGTGCCAGCAGCTTTGACAGGGTTTCCGGGGAGCTGTTTTTT.

The rearrangement joins TRBV5-6 to TRBJ2-7; 9 positions agree with TRBD1. Germline CDR1 SGHDT, CDR2 YYEEEE. The CDR3 is made up of 14 amino acids. J lost 6 bases, V lost 2 bases, and 6 bases had no gene match. CDR3 DNA sequence: TGTGCCAGCAGCTTCACCGGGACAGGGAGCGAGCAGTACTTC. Encoded protein: CASSFTGTGSEQYF. The full variable domain, rest sourced from reference TRBV5-6 and TRBJ2-7, is DAGVTQSPTHLIKTRGQQVTLRCSPKSGHDTVSWYQQALGQGPQFIFQYYEEEERQRGNFPDRFSGHQFPNYSSELNVNALLLGDSALYLCASSFTGTGSEQYFGPGTRLTVT.

The chain links TRBV28 to TRBJ2-2; possibly TRBD1 for D (5 bases). V was clipped by 6 bases and J by 4 bases, with 15 bases between them. This CDR3 spans 15 amino acids. Germline assignment: CDR1 MDHEN and CDR2 SYDVKM. The CDR3 sequence: CASRSGIGGTGELFF. Written as DNA, the CDR3 is TGTGCCAGCAGATCAGGGATCGGTGGCACCGGGGAGCTGTTTTTT.

The chain carries TRBV7-2 and TRBJ1-5, with 7 bases aligning to TRBD1. CDR1 and CDR2 from the germline V gene are SGHTA and FQGNSA. The length of the CDR3 is 17 residues. V was clipped by 1 base and J by 4 bases; unmatched bases: 10. In DNA form, the CDR3 reads TGTGCCAGCAGCTTAGTCTCAGGGACAGTCGGAAATCAGCCCCAGCATTTT. It encodes CASSLVSGTVGNQPQHF.

This clone was counted once. The chain links TRBV28 to TRBJ2-5, with TRBD2 as a possible D gene (5 bases). CDR1 and CDR2 from the germline V gene are MDHEN and SYDVKM. The CDR3 covers 15 residues. V lost 3 bases and J lost 5, with 16 bases in between. The CDR3 loop reads CASSFGVSREETQYF. The CDR3 DNA follows: TGTGCCAGCAGTTTCGGCGTGTCTAGGGAGGAGACCCAGTACTTC.

The chain uses TRBV5-5 and TRBJ2-7; TRBD1 agrees at 9 bases. The germline gives CDR1 SGHKS, CDR2 YYEKEE (reference sequence). V was clipped by 2 bases and J by 2 bases; unmatched bases: 2. The CDR3 sequence is 14 residues long. The CDR3 region has the DNA TGTGCCAGCAGCTTCGGGACAGGGACCTACGAGCAGTACTTC. Protein: CASSFGTGTYEQYF.

A remark on this clone: The junction differs from germline at one of its ends, possibly a read error. J is TRBJ1-3 and V is TRBV11-2, with TRBD1 as a possible D gene (5 bases). This CDR3 spans 16 amino acids. The germline V gene encodes CDR1 SGHAT and CDR2 FQNNGV. The CDR3 reads CASTLGAGFSGNTIYF. The CDR3 nucleotides are TGTGCCAGCACCTTAGGGGCCGGATTCTCTGGAAACACCATATATTTT.

This clone was detected once. The chain is built from TRBV7-4 and TRBJ2-7, with D perhaps TRBD2 (5 bases). Trimming removed 6 bases from V and 0 bases from J, with 9 bases in between. Germline V gives CDR1 SGHVT, CDR2 SQSDAQ. The CDR3 has 13 residues. Here the CDR3 DNA reads TGTGCCAGCAGACAGCGGATCTCCTACGAGCAGTACTTC. It codes for CASRQRISYEQYF.

V usage is TRBV27 and J usage is TRBJ1-1; D is perhaps TRBD1 (5 bases). This CDR3 is 13 amino acids long. Trimming pared 5 bases from V and 6 bases from J, leaving 13 bases between. Germline V gene sequence: CDR1 MNHEY, CDR2 SMNVEV (reference sequence). The DNA for the CDR3 is TGTGCCAGCAGTAGAATGGGGGGTTCTGAAGCTTTCTTT. It codes for CASSRMGGSEAFF.

The rearrangement joins TRBV7-3 to TRBJ2-2, with 7 bases matching TRBD1. The CDR3 contains 14 residues. Per germline, CDR1 SGHTA and CDR2 FQGTGA. V was clipped by 8 bases and J by 1 base; unmatched bases: 4. CDR3 sequence (DNA): TGTGCCAGCGGAACAGGGGAGAACACCGGGGAGCTGTTTTTT. Its translation is CASGTGENTGELFF.